These T cell receptor beta chains were read from a single sample in a study of cytomegalovirus exposure and HLA in healthy donors. Method: immunoSEQ multiplex PCR; TCRdb's copy keeps in-frame clones and lacks some. Of roughly 130,000 clones in the sample, roughly 77% are singletons; the top ten hold roughly 5.7%. Material: PBMCs. Source of these receptors: a man aged 25 to 45 in good health and CMV-seronegative. Both conserved end residues are trimmed from each CDR3. A D gene is named only where the DNA matches it firmly.

CDR3: ASSSRTGTGNTIY; J: TRBJ1-3; D: TRBD1; V: TRBV19
CDR3: ASSEAVTVRMGTQY; J: TRBJ2-5; D: NA; V: TRBV2
CDR3: ASSEYPNRGMNTEAF; J: TRBJ1-1; D: TRBD1; V: TRBV6-1
CDR3: ASSLEYASGYNEQF; J: TRBJ2-1; D: TRBD2; V: TRBV5-6
CDR3: ASSSGVTGNSYEQY; J: TRBJ2-7; D: NA; V: TRBV5-1
CDR3: ASSHPFTYEQY; J: TRBJ2-7; D: NA; V: TRBV4-1
CDR3: ASSQGSGLAAGNTIY; J: TRBJ1-3; D: NA; V: TRBV4-1
CDR3: AWKPGGNEQF; J: TRBJ2-1; D: NA; V: TRBV30
CDR3: AWSVLGRQNTEAF; J: TRBJ1-1; D: NA; V: TRBV30
CDR3: ASRTPRGQSYEQY; J: TRBJ2-7; D: TRBD1; V: TRBV27
CDR3: ASSYLSGAEQY; J: TRBJ2-7; D: NA; V: TRBV6-5
CDR3: ASTSAGGRGAYGYT; J: TRBJ1-2; D: NA; V: TRBV19
CDR3: ASSMISGRAADTQY; J: TRBJ2-3; D: TRBD2; V: TRBV10-1
CDR3: ATSLGRFGINSPLH; J: TRBJ1-6; D: NA; V: TRBV25-1